One sample yielded the 9 T cell receptor beta chains listed below, sequenced in a study of T cells after yellow fever vaccination. TCRdb ran MiXCR on the 5' RACE reads and lists one entry per CDR3 protein. The table lists approximately 170,000 distinct CDR3 sequences, approximately 10% of them singletons, with 36% in the top ten. The source was CD8+ T cells sorted from PBMCs, collected 15 days after the yellow fever booster vaccination. These receptors were taken from a man between 18 and 35 years old who received the YFV17D yellow fever vaccine.

This clonotype was counted at least ten times. One end of the junction fails to match germline, which may point to a read error. V is TRBV7-7 and J is TRBJ2-5, with 10 nucleotides matching TRBD1. Per the germline V gene, CDR1 is SSHAT and CDR2 is FNYEAQ (reference sequence). The CDR3 is 14 amino acids. The CDR3 reads CASSLWTGGETQYF. CDR3 sequence (DNA): TGTGCTAGCAGCTTGTGGACAGGGGGAGAGACCCAGTACTTC.

This clonotype appeared a few times. The rearrangement uses TRBV7-8 and TRBJ2-1, with 13 bases fitting TRBD2. Germline assignment: CDR1 SGHVS and CDR2 FQNEAQ. The CDR3 sequence is 15 residues long. The junction had 5 bases not matched to a gene; V was cut back by 6 bases and J by 6 bases. DNA of the CDR3: TGTGCCAGCAGGCTGACTAGCGGGGGGCCCAATGAGCAGTTCTTC. This sequence encodes CASRLTSGGPNEQFF.

This clonotype was detected many times. The chain is built from TRBV5-1 and TRBJ2-3; 7 bases match TRBD2. V was clipped by 0 bases and J by 8 bases; unmatched bases: 3. Germline CDR1 reads SGHRS; CDR2 reads YFSETQ. This CDR3 is 13 amino acids long. The CDR3 DNA is TGCGCCAGCAGCTTGGTCCAGCGGGGTACGCAGTATTTT. This gives the protein CASSLVQRGTQYF.

V gene TRBV5-1 combines with J gene TRBJ2-5; 7 bases match TRBD1. V dropped 5 bases and J dropped 5; count of bases not matched to a gene: 12. CDR3 length: 15 amino acids. Germline lookup yields CDR1 SGHRS and CDR2 YFSETQ. In DNA, the CDR3 is TGCGCCAGCAGTGCTACAGGGGCGGGTTTGGAGACCCAGTACTTC. This gives the protein CASSATGAGLETQYF.

Many counts were recorded for this clonotype. The J gene is TRBJ2-2, the V gene TRBV4-2; D is ambiguous. Trimming took off 5 bases at V and 4 bases at J, with 5 bases between the two ends. The CDR3 loop spans 12 amino acids. Per germline, CDR1 LGHNA and CDR2 YNFKEQ. The DNA for the CDR3 is TGTGCCAGCAGCTCTAGCACCGGGGAGCTGTTTTTT. As protein: CASSSSTGELFF.

The CDR3 DNA sequence: TGTGCCAGCAGTTACGAAGTCTCCGAGCAGTTCTTC. Residues: CASSYEVSEQFF. The J gene is TRBJ2-1, the V gene TRBV6-2 or TRBV6-3; no definite D call. Trimming removed 2 bases from V and 10 bases from J, with 9 bases in between. The CDR3 covers 12 residues. The V gene's germline CDR1 is MNHEY and CDR2 SVGEGT.

This clonotype was counted between two and nine times. This chain links TRBV7-7 with TRBJ2-1, with 9 bases identical to TRBD2. The V and J ends lost 1 base and 6 bases, in that order; junction bases with no gene match: 4. The CDR3 is 15 residues long. From germline, CDR1 is SSHAT and CDR2 FNYEAQ (reference sequence). In DNA, the CDR3 is TGTGCCAGCAGCTTAGGAGGCGGGGGGGCCAATGAGCAGTTCTTC. Encoded protein: CASSLGGGGANEQFF.

J is TRBJ1-1 and V is TRBV12-3 or TRBV12-4; 11 nucleotides line up with TRBD1. This CDR3 has 15 amino acids. The trim removed 5 bases at V and 5 bases at J, leaving 7 bases unmatched. Here the CDR3 reads CASSRTGGESTEAFF. The CDR3 nucleotides read TGTGCCAGCAGTAGGACAGGGGGCGAGAGTACTGAAGCTTTCTTT.

This chain connects TRBV7-9 to TRBJ1-4; D may be TRBD1 (6 bases). V dropped 4 bases and J dropped 12 bases, with 24 bases sitting between them. The CDR3 has 16 residues. Germline CDR1 reads SEHNR; CDR2 reads FQNEAQ (reference sequence). The CDR3 DNA reads as TGTGCCAGCAGCTCTCTGGAGGGGACACTGGCGTCAGAACTGTTTTTT. It is translated as CASSSLEGTLASELFF. Full variable domain (missing parts from reference TRBV7-9 and TRBJ1-4): DTGVSQNPRHKITKRGQNVTFRCDPISEHNRLYWYRQTLGQGPEFLTYFQNEAQLEKSRLLSDRFSAERPKGSFSTLEIQRTEQGDSAMYLCASSSLEGTLASELFFGSGTQLSVL.